Reported below is one TCR beta chain. Germline V lookup: CDR1 MNHNY, CDR2 SVGAGI (reference sequence). CDR3 length: 14 amino acids. V gave up 7 bases and J gave up 0 bases, with 11 bases separating them. This entry comes from a study of OX40 agonist ivuxolimab in advanced cancers. TCRdb's copy holds only in-frame clones and misses some; the assay was immunoSEQ multiplex PCR. The table lists roughly 26,000 clones, about 74% of them singletons. The genes are TRBV6-6 and TRBJ2-3, with D possibly TRBD1 on 6 matching bases. The sequencing used CD4+ or CD8+ T cells sorted from blood, collected in a trial of the OX40 agonist ivuxolimab. The receptor was isolated from an adult with an advanced solid tumor such as melanoma, head and neck, liver or kidney cancer. For the CDR3, the DNA is TGTGCCAGCACACACAGGGACAGCACAGATACGCAGTATTTT. As protein: CASTHRDSTDTQYF.